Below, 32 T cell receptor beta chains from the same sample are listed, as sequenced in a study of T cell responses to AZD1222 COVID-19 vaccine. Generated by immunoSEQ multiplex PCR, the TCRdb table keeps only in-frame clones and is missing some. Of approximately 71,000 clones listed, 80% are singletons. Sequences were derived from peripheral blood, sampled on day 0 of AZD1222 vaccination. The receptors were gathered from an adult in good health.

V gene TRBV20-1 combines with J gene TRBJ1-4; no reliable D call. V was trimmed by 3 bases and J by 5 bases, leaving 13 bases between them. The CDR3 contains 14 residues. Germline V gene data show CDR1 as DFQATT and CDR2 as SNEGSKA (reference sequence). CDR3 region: CSASTLGRNEKLFF. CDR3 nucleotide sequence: TGCAGTGCTAGTACCTTGGGAAGAAATGAAAAACTGTTTTTT.

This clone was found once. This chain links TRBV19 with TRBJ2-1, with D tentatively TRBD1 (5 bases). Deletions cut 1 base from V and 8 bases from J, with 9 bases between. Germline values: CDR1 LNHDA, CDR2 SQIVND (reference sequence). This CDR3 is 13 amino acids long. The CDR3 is CASSIGRGYEQFF. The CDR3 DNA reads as TGTGCCAGTAGTATAGGAAGGGGTTATGAGCAGTTCTTC. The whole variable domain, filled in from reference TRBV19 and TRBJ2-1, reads DGGITQSPKYLFRKEGQNVTLSCEQNLNHDAMYWYRQDPGQGLRLIYYSQIVNDFQKGDIAEGYSVSREKKESFPLTVTSAQKNPTAFYLCASSIGRGYEQFFGPGTRLTVL.

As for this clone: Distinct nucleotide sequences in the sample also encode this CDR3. This CDR3 reads CASSLAGTGGWGDSPLHF. As DNA, the CDR3 is TGTGCCAGCAGCTTAGCCGGAACCGGGGGCTGGGGGGATTCACCCCTCCACTTT. The rearrangement uses TRBV7-8 and TRBJ1-6; D may be TRBD1 (6 bases). The CDR3 consists of 18 residues. Looked up from germline, CDR1 is SGHVS and CDR2 is FQNEAQ. Trimming pared 0 bases from V and 8 bases from J, leaving 20 bases between.

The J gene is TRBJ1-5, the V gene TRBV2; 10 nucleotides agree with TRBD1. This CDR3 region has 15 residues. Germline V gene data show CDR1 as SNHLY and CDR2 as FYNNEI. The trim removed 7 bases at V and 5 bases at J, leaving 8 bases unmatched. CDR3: CASKKDRGRYQPQHF. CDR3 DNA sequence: TGTGCCAGCAAAAAAGACAGGGGGCGATATCAGCCCCAGCATTTT.

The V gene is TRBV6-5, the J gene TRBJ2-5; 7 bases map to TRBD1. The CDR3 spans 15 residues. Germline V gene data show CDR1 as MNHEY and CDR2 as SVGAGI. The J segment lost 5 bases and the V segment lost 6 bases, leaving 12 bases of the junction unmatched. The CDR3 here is CASSRLETGLETQYF. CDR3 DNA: TGTGCCAGCAGCCGCCTTGAGACAGGGTTGGAGACCCAGTACTTC.

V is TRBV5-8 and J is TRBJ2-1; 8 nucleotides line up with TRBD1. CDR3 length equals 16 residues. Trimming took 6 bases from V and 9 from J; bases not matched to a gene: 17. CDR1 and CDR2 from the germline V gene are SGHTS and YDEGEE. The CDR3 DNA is TGTGCCAGCACCCCCGCCAGGGGGCAGTTTGGGGGTGAGCAGTTCTTC. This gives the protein CASTPARGQFGGEQFF.

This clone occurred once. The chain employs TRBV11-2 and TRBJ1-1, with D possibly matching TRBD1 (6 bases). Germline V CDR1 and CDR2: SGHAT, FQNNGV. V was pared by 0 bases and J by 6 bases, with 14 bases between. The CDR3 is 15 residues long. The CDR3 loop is CASSLDPGGAAEAFF. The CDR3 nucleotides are TGTGCCAGCAGCTTAGATCCCGGGGGGGCGGCTGAAGCTTTCTTT.

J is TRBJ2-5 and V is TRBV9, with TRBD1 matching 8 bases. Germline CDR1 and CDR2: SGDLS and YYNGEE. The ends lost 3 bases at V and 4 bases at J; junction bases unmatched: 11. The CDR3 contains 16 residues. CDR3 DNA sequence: TGTGCCAGCAGCGCAACCCCCGGACAGGGAGGAGAGACCCAGTACTTC. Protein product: CASSATPGQGGETQYF.

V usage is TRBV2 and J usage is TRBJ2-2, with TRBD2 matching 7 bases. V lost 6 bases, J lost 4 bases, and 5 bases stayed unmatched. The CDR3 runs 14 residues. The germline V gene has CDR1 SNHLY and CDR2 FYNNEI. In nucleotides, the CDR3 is TGTGCCAGCAGAGAGACTAGCTTCACCGGGGAGCTGTTTTTT. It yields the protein CASRETSFTGELFF.

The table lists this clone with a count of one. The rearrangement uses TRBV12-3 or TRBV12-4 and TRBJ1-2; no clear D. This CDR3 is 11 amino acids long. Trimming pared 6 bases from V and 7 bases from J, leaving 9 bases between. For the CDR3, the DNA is TGTGCCAGCAGAAACAGTTCTGGCTACACCTTC. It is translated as CASRNSSGYTF.

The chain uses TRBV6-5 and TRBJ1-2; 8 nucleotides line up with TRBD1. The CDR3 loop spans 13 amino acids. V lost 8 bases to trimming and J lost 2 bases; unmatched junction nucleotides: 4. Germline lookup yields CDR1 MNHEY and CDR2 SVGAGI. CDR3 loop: CASGQGPNYGYTF. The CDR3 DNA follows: TGTGCCAGCGGACAGGGACCCAACTATGGCTACACCTTC.

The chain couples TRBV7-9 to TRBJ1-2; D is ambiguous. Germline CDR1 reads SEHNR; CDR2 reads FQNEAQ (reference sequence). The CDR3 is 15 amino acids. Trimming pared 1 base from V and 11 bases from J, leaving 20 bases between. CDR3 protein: CASSLGIGVRVGYTF. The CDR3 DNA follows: TGTGCCAGCAGCTTAGGAATCGGGGTCCGAGTTGGATACACCTTC.

CDR3 in amino acids: CASSLDFDGLSTIYF. In nucleotides, the CDR3 is TGTGCCAGCAGCTTAGATTTTGACGGTTTGTCTACCATATATTTT. The rearrangement joins TRBV11-2 to TRBJ1-3; D gene ambiguous. The CDR3 is 15 amino acids. V lost 0 bases to trimming and J lost 10 bases, with 16 bases between them. Germline V gene lookup returns CDR1 SGHAT and CDR2 FQNNGV.

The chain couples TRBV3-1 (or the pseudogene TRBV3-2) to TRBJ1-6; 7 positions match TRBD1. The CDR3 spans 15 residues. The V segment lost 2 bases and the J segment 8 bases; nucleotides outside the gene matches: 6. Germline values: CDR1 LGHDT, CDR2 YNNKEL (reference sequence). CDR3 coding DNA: TGTGCCAGCAGCCAAAACAGGGGTGGACATTCACCCCTCCACTTT. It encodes CASSQNRGGHSPLHF.

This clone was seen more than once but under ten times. The CDR3 nucleotides read TGTGCCAGCTCGGCCGGGACTATAAGTGAGCAGTTCTTC. It codes for CASSAGTISEQFF. The chain employs TRBV18 and TRBJ2-1; TRBD2 matches 7 bases. CDR1 and CDR2 from the germline V gene are KGHSH and LQKENI. V shed 6 bases, J shed 9 bases, and the junction held 8 bases outside the gene matches. The CDR3 is 13 residues long. Full variable domain (missing parts from reference TRBV18 and TRBJ2-1): NAGVMQNPRHLVRRRGQEARLRCSPMKGHSHVYWYRQLPEEGLKFMVYLQKENIIDESGMPKERFSAEFPKEGPSILRIQQVVRGDSAAYFCASSAGTISEQFFGPGTRLTVL.

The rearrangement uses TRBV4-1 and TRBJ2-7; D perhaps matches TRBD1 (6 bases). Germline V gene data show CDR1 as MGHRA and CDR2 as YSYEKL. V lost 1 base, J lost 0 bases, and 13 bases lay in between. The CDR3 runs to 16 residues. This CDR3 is CASSQGGQTYSYEQYF. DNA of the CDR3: TGCGCCAGCAGCCAAGGAGGACAGACCTACTCCTACGAGCAGTACTTC.

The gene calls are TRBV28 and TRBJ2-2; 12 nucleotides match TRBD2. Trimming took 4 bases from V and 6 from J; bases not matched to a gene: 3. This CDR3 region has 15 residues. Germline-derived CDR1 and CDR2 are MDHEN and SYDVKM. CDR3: CASSWSSGGAGELFF. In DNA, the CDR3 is TGTGCCAGCAGTTGGTCTAGCGGGGGGGCCGGGGAGCTGTTTTTT.

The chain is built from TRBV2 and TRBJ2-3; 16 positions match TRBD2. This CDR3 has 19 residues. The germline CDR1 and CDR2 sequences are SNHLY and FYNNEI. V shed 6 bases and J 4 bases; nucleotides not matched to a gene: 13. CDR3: CASRGLAGGPFWFADTQYF. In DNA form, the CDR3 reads TGTGCCAGCAGGGGACTAGCGGGGGGGCCTTTTTGGTTTGCAGATACGCAGTATTTT.

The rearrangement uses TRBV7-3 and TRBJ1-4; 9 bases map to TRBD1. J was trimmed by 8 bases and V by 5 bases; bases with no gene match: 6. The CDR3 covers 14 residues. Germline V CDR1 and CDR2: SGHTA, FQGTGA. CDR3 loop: CASSPDRGLEKLFF. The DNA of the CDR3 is TGTGCCAGCAGCCCGGACAGGGGACTAGAAAAACTGTTTTTT.

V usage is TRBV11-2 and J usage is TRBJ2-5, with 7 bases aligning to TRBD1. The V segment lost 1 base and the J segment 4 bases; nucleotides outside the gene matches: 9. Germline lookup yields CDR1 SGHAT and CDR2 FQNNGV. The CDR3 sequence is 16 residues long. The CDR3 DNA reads TGTGCCAGCAGCTTAGGCATACAGGGGTTCAGAGAGACCCAGTACTTC. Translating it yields CASSLGIQGFRETQYF.

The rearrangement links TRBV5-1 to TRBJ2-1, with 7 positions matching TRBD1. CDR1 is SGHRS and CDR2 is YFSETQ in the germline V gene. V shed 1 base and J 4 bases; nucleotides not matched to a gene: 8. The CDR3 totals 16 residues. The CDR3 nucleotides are TGCGCCAGCAGCTTGAAGGGGGCCATCGTTTACAATGAGCAGTTCTTC. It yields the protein CASSLKGAIVYNEQFF.

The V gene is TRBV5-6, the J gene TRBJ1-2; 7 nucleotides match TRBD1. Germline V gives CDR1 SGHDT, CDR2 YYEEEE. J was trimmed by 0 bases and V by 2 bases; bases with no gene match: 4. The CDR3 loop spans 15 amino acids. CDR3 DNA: TGTGCCAGCAGCTTAGCCGGGACAGCTAACTATGGCTACACCTTC. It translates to CASSLAGTANYGYTF.

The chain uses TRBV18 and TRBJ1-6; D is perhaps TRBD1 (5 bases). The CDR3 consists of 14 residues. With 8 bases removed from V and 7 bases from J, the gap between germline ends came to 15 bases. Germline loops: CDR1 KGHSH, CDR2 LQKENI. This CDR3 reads CASTWDRTNSPLHF. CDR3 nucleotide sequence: TGTGCCAGCACCTGGGACCGGACAAATTCACCCCTCCACTTT.

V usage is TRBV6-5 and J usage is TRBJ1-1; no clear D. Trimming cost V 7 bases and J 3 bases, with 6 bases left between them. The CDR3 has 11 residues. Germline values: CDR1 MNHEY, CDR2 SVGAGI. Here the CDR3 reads CASKRDTEAFF. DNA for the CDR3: TGTGCCAGCAAGCGGGACACTGAAGCTTTCTTT.

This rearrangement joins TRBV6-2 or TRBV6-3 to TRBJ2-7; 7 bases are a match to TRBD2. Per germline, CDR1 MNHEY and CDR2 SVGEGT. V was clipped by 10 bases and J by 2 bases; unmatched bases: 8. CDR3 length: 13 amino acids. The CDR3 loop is CAISGTDAYEQYF. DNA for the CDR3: TGTGCCATCAGCGGGACCGATGCCTACGAGCAGTACTTC.

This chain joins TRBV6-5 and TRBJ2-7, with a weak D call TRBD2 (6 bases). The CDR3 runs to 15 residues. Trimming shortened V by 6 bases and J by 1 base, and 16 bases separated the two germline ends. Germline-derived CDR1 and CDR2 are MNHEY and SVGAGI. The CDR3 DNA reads TGTGCCAGCAGAACCACGAGGGGAGGTTCCTACGAGCAGTACTTC. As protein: CASRTTRGGSYEQYF.

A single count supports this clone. The CDR3 loop reads CASSLQTGTYEQYF. CDR3 nucleotide sequence: TGTGCCAGCAGCTTACAGACAGGGACCTACGAGCAGTACTTC. The chain recombines TRBV7-9 with TRBJ2-7; 7 nucleotides align to TRBD1. Germline CDR1 is SEHNR and CDR2 is FQNEAQ (reference sequence). The V and J ends lost 2 bases and 2 bases, in that order; junction bases with no gene match: 3. This CDR3 spans 14 amino acids.

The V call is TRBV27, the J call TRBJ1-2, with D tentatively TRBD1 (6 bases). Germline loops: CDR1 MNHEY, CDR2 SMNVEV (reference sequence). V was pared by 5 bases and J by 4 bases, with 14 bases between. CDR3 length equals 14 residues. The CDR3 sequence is CASSQTGLGYGYTF. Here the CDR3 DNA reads TGTGCCAGCAGTCAAACAGGGCTAGGCTATGGCTACACCTTC.

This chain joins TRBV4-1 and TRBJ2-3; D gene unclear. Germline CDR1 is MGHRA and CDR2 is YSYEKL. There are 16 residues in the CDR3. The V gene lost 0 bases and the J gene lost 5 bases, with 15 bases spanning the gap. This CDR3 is CASSQDWVGPGDTQYF. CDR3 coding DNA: TGCGCCAGCAGCCAAGATTGGGTCGGCCCAGGAGATACGCAGTATTTT.

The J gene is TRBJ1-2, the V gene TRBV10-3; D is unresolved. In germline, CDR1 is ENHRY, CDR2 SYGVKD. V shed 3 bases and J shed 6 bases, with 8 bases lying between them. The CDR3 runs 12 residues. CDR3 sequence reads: CAISETEDGYTF. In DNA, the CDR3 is TGTGCCATCAGTGAAACAGAGGATGGCTACACCTTC.

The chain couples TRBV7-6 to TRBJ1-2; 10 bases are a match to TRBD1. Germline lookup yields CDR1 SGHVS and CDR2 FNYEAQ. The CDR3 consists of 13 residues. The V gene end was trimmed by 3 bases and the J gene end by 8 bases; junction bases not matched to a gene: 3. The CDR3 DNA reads TGTGCCAGCAGCTTGGACAGGGGGAGCGGCTACACCTTC. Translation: CASSLDRGSGYTF.

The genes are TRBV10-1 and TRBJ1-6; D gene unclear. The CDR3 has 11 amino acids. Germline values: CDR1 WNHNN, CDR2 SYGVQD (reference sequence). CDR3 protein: CPRADNSPLHF. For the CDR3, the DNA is TGCCCCCGGGCGGATAATTCACCCCTCCACTTT.